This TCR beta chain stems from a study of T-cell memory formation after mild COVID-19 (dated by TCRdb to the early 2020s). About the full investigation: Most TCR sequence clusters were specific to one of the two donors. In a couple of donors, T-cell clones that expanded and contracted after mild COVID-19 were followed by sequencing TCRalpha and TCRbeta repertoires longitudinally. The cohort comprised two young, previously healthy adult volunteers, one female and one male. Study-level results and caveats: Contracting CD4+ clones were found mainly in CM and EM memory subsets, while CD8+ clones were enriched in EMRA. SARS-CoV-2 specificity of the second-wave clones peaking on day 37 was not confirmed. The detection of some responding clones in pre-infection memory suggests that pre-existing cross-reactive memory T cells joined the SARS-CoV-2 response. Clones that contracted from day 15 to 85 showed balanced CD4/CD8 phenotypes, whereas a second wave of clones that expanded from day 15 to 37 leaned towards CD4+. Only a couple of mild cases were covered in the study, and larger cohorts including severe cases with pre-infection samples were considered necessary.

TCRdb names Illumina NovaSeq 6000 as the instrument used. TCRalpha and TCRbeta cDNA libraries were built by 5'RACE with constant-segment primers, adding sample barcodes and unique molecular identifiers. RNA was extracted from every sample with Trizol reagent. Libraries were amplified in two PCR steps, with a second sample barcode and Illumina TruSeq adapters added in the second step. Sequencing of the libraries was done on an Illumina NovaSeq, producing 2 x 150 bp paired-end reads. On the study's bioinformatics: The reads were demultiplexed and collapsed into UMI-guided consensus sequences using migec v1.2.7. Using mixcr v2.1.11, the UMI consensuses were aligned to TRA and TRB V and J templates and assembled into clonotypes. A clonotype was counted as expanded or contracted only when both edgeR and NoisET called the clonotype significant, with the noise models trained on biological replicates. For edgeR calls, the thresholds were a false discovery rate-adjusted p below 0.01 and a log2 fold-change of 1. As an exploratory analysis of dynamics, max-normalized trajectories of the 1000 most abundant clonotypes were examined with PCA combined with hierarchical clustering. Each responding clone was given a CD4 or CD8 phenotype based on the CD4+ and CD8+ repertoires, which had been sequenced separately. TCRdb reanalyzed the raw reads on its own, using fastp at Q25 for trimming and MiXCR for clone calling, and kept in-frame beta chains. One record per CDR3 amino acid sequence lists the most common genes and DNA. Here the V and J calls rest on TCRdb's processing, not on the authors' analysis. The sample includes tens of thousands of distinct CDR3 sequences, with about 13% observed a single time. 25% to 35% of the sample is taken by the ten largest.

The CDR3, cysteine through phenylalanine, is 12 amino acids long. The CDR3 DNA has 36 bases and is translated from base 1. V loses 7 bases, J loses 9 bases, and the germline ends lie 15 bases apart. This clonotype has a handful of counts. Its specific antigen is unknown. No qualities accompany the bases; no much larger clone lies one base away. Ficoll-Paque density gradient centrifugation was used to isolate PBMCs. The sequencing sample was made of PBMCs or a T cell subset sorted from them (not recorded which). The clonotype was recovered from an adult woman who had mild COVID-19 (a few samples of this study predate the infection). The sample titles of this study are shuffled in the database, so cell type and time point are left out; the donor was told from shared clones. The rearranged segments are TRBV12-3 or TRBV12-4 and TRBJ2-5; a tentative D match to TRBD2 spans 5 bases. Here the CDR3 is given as CASTSGPMAQYF. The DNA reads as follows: TGTGCCAGCACGAGCGGCCCCATGGCCCAGTACTTC.